These 23 T cell receptor beta chains share one sample of origin, sequenced in a study of shared clonotypes between healthy human individuals. Generated by immunoSEQ multiplex PCR, the TCRdb table keeps only in-frame clones and is missing some. In the table there are roughly 1,800,000 clones, about 95% of which are singletons. As defined, naive CD8 cells were CD45RO-negative and positively selected for CCR7, with terminally differentiated effector memory CD45RA+ cells excluded. The sample comprised naive CD8+ T cells sorted from blood. Source of these receptors: a man younger than 35 in good health.

As concerns this clone: Additional DNA sequences in this sample encode the identical CDR3. CDR3 bases: TGTGCCAGCAGCTTGGAGGGGACCTACTACGAGCAGTACTTC. Amino acid sequence: CASSLEGTYYEQYF. The rearrangement links TRBV5-6 to TRBJ2-7; D is perhaps TRBD1 or TRBD2 (5 bases each). This CDR3 comprises 14 residues. Per the germline V gene, CDR1 is SGHDT and CDR2 is YYEEEE. Trimming shortened V by 0 bases and J by 3 bases, and 10 bases separated the two germline ends.

V and J are TRBV5-4 and TRBJ2-5; D perhaps matches TRBD1 (5 bases). Per the germline V gene, CDR1 is SGHNT and CDR2 is YYREEE (reference sequence). V was clipped by 0 bases and J by 5 bases, with 11 bases between them. The CDR3 has 14 residues. The CDR3 here is CASSLGLPGETQYF. CDR3 nucleotide sequence: TGTGCCAGCAGCTTGGGACTGCCAGGGGAGACCCAGTACTTC.

The rearrangement uses TRBV9 and TRBJ2-7, with D possibly being TRBD1 (6 bases). Germline CDR1 SGDLS, CDR2 YYNGEE. V lost 3 bases to trimming and J lost 5 bases, with 18 bases between them. CDR3 size: 15 residues. CDR3 region: CASSASGHFRDEQYF. Here the CDR3 DNA reads TGTGCCAGCAGCGCCTCGGGACACTTCAGGGACGAGCAGTACTTC. Using reference TRBV9 and TRBJ2-7 for the parts outside the CDR3, the full variable domain is DSGVTQTPKHLITATGQRVTLRCSPRSGDLSVYWYQQSLDQGLQFLIQYYNGEERAKGNILERFSAQQFPDLHSELNLSSLELGDSALYFCASSASGHFRDEQYFGPGTRLTVT.

V and J are TRBV6-4 and TRBJ1-2; 8 nucleotides match TRBD1. V was pared by 6 bases and J by 4 bases, with 19 bases of the junction left unmatched. This CDR3 is 18 amino acids long. Germline V gives CDR1 MRHNA, CDR2 SNTAGT. Here the CDR3 DNA reads TGTGCCAGCAGCCCAGAGGGTCAGGGGGCCACCGTGGTCTATGGCTACACCTTC. This translates into CASSPEGQGATVVYGYTF.

V gene TRBV19 combines with J gene TRBJ1-1; D is undetermined. The length of the CDR3 is 14 residues. Germline V gene lookup returns CDR1 LNHDA and CDR2 SQIVND (reference sequence). The V end lost 6 bases, the J end lost 7 bases, and 18 bases lay between the germline ends. The chain's CDR3 is CASSLRGGYNEAFF. CDR3 coding DNA: TGTGCCAGTAGCCTGCGGGGAGGGTATAATGAAGCTTTCTTT.

This rearrangement joins TRBV7-8 to TRBJ2-1, with D uncertain. This CDR3 contains 16 residues. V was clipped by 4 bases and J by 4 bases, with 17 bases between them. Germline assignment: CDR1 SGHVS and CDR2 FQNEAQ. CDR3 sequence (DNA): TGTGCCAGCAGCTCGGCCCTAGGTGAAGGATACAATGAGCAGTTCTTC. Its translation is CASSSALGEGYNEQFF.

To note about this clone: Additional DNA sequences in this sample encode the identical CDR3. The rearrangement uses TRBV11-2 and TRBJ2-3, with 8 bases aligning to TRBD1. This CDR3 region has 15 residues. CDR1 and CDR2 from the germline V gene are SGHAT and FQNNGV. Germline trimming cut 1 base from V and 1 base from J; bases unmatched to any gene: 1. CDR3 in DNA: TGTGCCAGCAGCTTAGTCAGGGGGCGCACAGATACGCAGTATTTT. It translates to CASSLVRGRTDTQYF.

The genes are TRBV27 and TRBJ2-1; 11 bases match TRBD2. Unmatched junction bases numbered 9, after V lost 4 bases and J lost 1 base. Germline assignment: CDR1 MNHEY and CDR2 SMNVEV (reference sequence). The CDR3 spans 18 residues. CDR3 sequence reads: CASSSIAGGWQSYNEQFF. For the CDR3, the DNA is TGTGCCAGCAGTTCTATAGCGGGAGGGTGGCAGTCCTACAATGAGCAGTTCTTC.

In the case of this clone: At one of its ends the junction is not consistent with the germline gene, which may arise from a read error. The J gene is TRBJ1-3, the V gene TRBV7-7; no clear D. Per germline, CDR1 SSHAT and CDR2 FNYEAQ (reference sequence). The CDR3 length is 13 residues. CDR3 sequence reads: CASSLTQVDTIYF. The CDR3 region has the DNA TGTGCTAGCAGCTTAACGCAGGTTGACACCATATATTTT.

This clone was counted only a few times. The chain recombines TRBV4-1 with TRBJ1-1; D possibly corresponds to TRBD1 (5 bases). Germline values: CDR1 MGHRA, CDR2 YSYEKL. CDR3 length equals 16 residues. V was clipped by 3 bases and J by 5 bases, with 19 bases between them. The CDR3 reads CASSQGHGSGLTEAFF. The CDR3 DNA is TGCGCCAGCAGCCAGGGTCATGGGTCAGGGTTGACTGAAGCTTTCTTT.

The chain couples TRBV7-2 to TRBJ2-7; 14 nucleotides match TRBD2. This CDR3 spans 16 amino acids. Trimming at V came to 5 bases and at J to 3 bases, leaving 6 bases not matched to a gene. Looked up from germline, CDR1 is SGHTA and CDR2 is FQGNSA. CDR3 residues: CASSVGTSGSGYEQYF. CDR3 DNA: TGTGCCAGCAGCGTGGGGACTAGCGGGAGTGGCTACGAGCAGTACTTC.

The rearrangement joins TRBV9 to TRBJ1-2; 9 nucleotides align to TRBD1. The junction had 5 bases not matched to a gene; V was cut back by 4 bases and J by 4 bases. This CDR3 spans 14 amino acids. The germline V gene encodes CDR1 SGDLS and CDR2 YYNGEE. The CDR3 DNA follows: TGTGCCAGCAGCTCCGAGACAGGGGGCTATGGCTACACCTTC. Its protein is CASSSETGGYGYTF.

V usage is TRBV6-5 and J usage is TRBJ2-5; the D gene could be TRBD1 or TRBD2 (6 bases each). The CDR3 has 15 amino acids. Trimming took off 8 bases at V and 7 bases at J, with 23 bases between the two ends. The germline V gene has CDR1 MNHEY and CDR2 SVGAGI. The CDR3 loop is CASEGFGPGEVTQYF. The CDR3 DNA follows: TGTGCCAGCGAAGGCTTTGGGCCAGGGGAGGTGACCCAGTACTTC.

This chain connects TRBV7-9 to TRBJ1-4; D not resolved. V was shortened by 3 bases and J by 8 bases, with 28 bases between the two germline ends. The CDR3 loop spans 19 amino acids. Germline values: CDR1 SEHNR, CDR2 FQNEAQ (reference sequence). The CDR3 protein is CASSFSRGSGVTEKEKLFF. The CDR3 region has the DNA TGTGCCAGCAGCTTTTCCCGCGGGTCAGGAGTTACGGAAAAAGAAAAACTGTTTTTT. The full variable domain, with the rest looked up from reference TRBV7-9 and TRBJ1-4, is DTGVSQNPRHKITKRGQNVTFRCDPISEHNRLYWYRQTLGQGPEFLTYFQNEAQLEKSRLLSDRFSAERPKGSFSTLEIQRTEQGDSAMYLCASSFSRGSGVTEKEKLFFGSGTQLSVL.

The V and J genes are TRBV5-1 and TRBJ2-7; 7 positions agree with TRBD2. Germline V CDR1 and CDR2: SGHRS, YFSETQ. V gave up 2 bases and J gave up 3 bases; unmatched junction bases: 8. This CDR3 comprises 15 residues. In DNA form, the CDR3 reads TGCGCCAGCAGCTTCGGGCCAGCTAGCGGCTACGAGCAGTACTTC. Its protein is CASSFGPASGYEQYF.

This chain joins TRBV10-1 and TRBJ2-1, with 9 positions matching TRBD1. The CDR3 contains 16 residues. Germline V CDR1 and CDR2: WNHNN, SYGVQD (reference sequence). J lost 2 bases, V lost 1 base, and 3 bases had no gene match. CDR3 in DNA: TGCGCCAGCAGTGAGTTCGGACAGGGGCCCTACAATGAGCAGTTCTTC. This codes for CASSEFGQGPYNEQFF.

About this clone itself: Other DNA sequences in this sample translate to the same CDR3. This chain joins TRBV7-9 and TRBJ2-5; D call uncertain. Looked up from germline, CDR1 is SEHNR and CDR2 is FQNEAQ (reference sequence). The CDR3 is 11 amino acids. V lost 5 bases and J lost 5, with 6 bases in between. CDR3 residues: CASSPGETQYF. CDR3 sequence (DNA): TGTGCCAGCAGCCCTGGCGAGACCCAGTACTTC.

J is TRBJ1-5 and V is TRBV9, with D possibly matching TRBD1 (6 bases). Trimming removed 0 bases at V and 7 bases at J, with 14 bases between. The germline CDR1 and CDR2 sequences are SGDLS and YYNGEE. The CDR3 runs 15 residues. CDR3 DNA: TGTGCCAGCAGCGTAGGAGGGGGGTCGAGGCAGCCCCAGCATTTT. Encoded protein: CASSVGGGSRQPQHF.

The CDR3 protein is CASSGYTPGLSGSYEQYF. The DNA for the CDR3 is TGTGCCAGCAGCGGATACACCCCGGGACTTAGCGGGTCCTACGAGCAGTACTTC. The rearrangement joins TRBV13 to TRBJ2-7; 7 bases map to TRBD2. CDR3 length: 18 residues. Germline V gene data show CDR1 as PRHDT and CDR2 as FYEKMQ (reference sequence). J was trimmed by 1 base and V by 5 bases; bases with no gene match: 17.

This clone has a single count. The chain is built from TRBV9 and TRBJ2-5, with D perhaps matching TRBD2 (5 bases). The germline V gene encodes CDR1 SGDLS and CDR2 YYNGEE. The CDR3 runs 13 residues. Trimming shortened V by 4 bases and J by 4 bases, and 11 bases separated the two germline ends. The CDR3 loop reads CASSLFRGETQYF. The CDR3 DNA reads as TGTGCCAGCAGCCTTTTCCGGGGAGAGACCCAGTACTTC.

This chain joins TRBV6-1 and TRBJ2-2, with D hard to call. The CDR3 covers 15 residues. CDR1 MNHNS and CDR2 SASEGT come from the germline V gene. Trimming removed 0 bases from V and 8 bases from J, with 13 bases in between. The CDR3 loop is CASSEAHNTAGELFF. The CDR3 bases are TGTGCCAGCAGTGAAGCTCACAATACGGCTGGGGAGCTGTTTTTT.

This clone is a singleton in its sample. The rearrangement uses TRBV30 and TRBJ2-3, with D possibly being TRBD2 (5 bases). Trimming removed 0 bases from V and 4 bases from J, with 11 bases in between. The CDR3 is 14 amino acids. The germline gives CDR1 GTSNPN, CDR2 SVGIG (reference sequence). This CDR3 reads CAWSVVGGPDTQYF. CDR3 in DNA: TGTGCCTGGAGTGTAGTAGGAGGCCCAGATACGCAGTATTTT.

J is TRBJ2-5 and V is TRBV13; unclear D gene. Germline-derived CDR1 and CDR2 are PRHDT and FYEKMQ (reference sequence). CDR3 length: 16 amino acids. V was pared by 0 bases and J by 3 bases, with 14 bases between. The CDR3 DNA sequence: TGTGCCAGCAGCTTAGGCTCCCGGGCCCCAGAAGAGACCCAGTACTTC. As protein: CASSLGSRAPEETQYF.